This T cell receptor beta chain came from a study of blood T cell repertoires in COVID-19. Study context: Some COVID-19 samples were acute and others convalescent; all came from the United States, Italy and Spain. T cells, B-cell-depleted T cells, or PBMCs provided the cDNA or gDNA that served as material.

CDR3 length equals 15 residues. Germline CDR1 SNHLY, CDR2 FYNNEI. Trimming at V came to 7 bases and at J to 4 bases, leaving 7 bases not matched to a gene. Original processing notes: Quantification of nucleated cells was approximated via reference gene primer amplification. Here immunoSEQ multiplex PCR was the method, and the copy in TCRdb shows in-frame clones only, minus some. Clonal size and the V and J genes are those of that table, whereas D and trimming came from the DNA. The table includes over 85,000 clones, approximately 87% detected once. The chain uses TRBV2 and TRBJ2-1; 10 bases map to TRBD2. The receptor was isolated from a human donor in a cohort sampled during active COVID-19. The sequenced sample was peripheral blood. The DNA of the CDR3 is TGTGCCAGCACTCCTATAGCGGGAGGTTACAATGAGCAGTTCTTC. It codes for CASTPIAGGYNEQFF. The whole variable domain, remainder taken from reference TRBV2 and TRBJ2-1, is EPEVTQTPSHQVTQMGQEVILRCVPISNHLYFYWYRQILGQKVEFLVSFYNNEISEKSEIFDDQFSVERPDGSNFTLKIRSTKLEDSAMYFCASTPIAGGYNEQFFGPGTRLTVL.